Listed below are T cell receptor beta chains from one sample, sequenced in a study of CD8+ T cells in alopecia areata. Method: immunoSEQ multiplex PCR; TCRdb's copy keeps in-frame clones and lacks some. The sample has about 200,000 clones; 58% are singletons. Specimen: CD4+ T cells sorted from blood, collected at week 24, from a patient treated with tofacitinib. The receptor set was obtained from a human donor with alopecia areata. Both conserved end residues are part of each CDR3. A D gene is named only where the DNA matches it firmly. Clone size, where shown, is once, few, many, or a class for clones that have expanded.

V gene,J gene,D gene,clone size,CDR3 DNA,CDR3 protein
TRBV29-1,TRBJ1-5,-,few,TGCAGCGTATCAGAGGATGTGGGCAATCAGCCCCAGCATTTT,CSVSEDVGNQPQHF
TRBV5-6,TRBJ2-5,-,few,TGTGCCAGCAACCCGACTGGGGGTCCAGAGACCCAGTACTTC,CASNPTGGPETQYF
TRBV6-6,TRBJ1-1,-,-,TGTGCCAGCAGTTACGAGAAGGAAAGAATGAACACTGAAGCTTTCTTT,CASSYEKERMNTEAFF
TRBV15,TRBJ1-4,-,-,TGTGCCACCAGCAGAGATCTGACGGTTGCAACTAATGAAAAACTGTTTTTT,CATSRDLTVATNEKLFF
TRBV7-2,TRBJ2-5,-,few,TGTGCCAGCAGCCAACAAACAGGGCCAGAGACCCAGTACTTC,CASSQQTGPETQYF
TRBV29-1,TRBJ2-3,TRBD2,few,TGCAGCGTTGAAGGCCTAGCGGGAGGCACAGATACGCAGTATTTT,CSVEGLAGGTDTQYF
TRBV29-1,TRBJ2-7,TRBD1,-,TGCAGCGGGGGGACAGGGGGCGGCGAGCAGTACTTC,CSGGTGGGEQYF
TRBV5-1,TRBJ2-3,-,-,TGCGCCAGCAGCTTGATCGGGACCACAGATACGCAGTATTTT,CASSLIGTTDTQYF
TRBV25-1,TRBJ2-1,-,-,TGTGCCAGCAGTGAATGGTATGAGCAGTTCTTC,CASSEWYEQFF
TRBV27,TRBJ2-7,-,-,TGTGCCAGCAGTTTCCGGGCGTACGGGGGGCACGAGCAGTACTTC,CASSFRAYGGHEQYF
TRBV29-1,TRBJ1-2,-,-,TGCAGCGGGGGGGTGGACAGTCGTGGTGGCTACACCTTC,CSGGVDSRGGYTF
TRBV11-2,TRBJ2-1,-,-,TGTGCCAGCAGCCAATCACGGGATGAGCAGTTCTTC,CASSQSRDEQFF
TRBV29-1,TRBJ2-3,TRBD1,-,TGCAGCGTTGACGTAGGGGGCGCGCAGTATTTT,CSVDVGGAQYF
TRBV29-1,TRBJ2-3,TRBD2,few,TGCAGCGTTGAAGACCGACTAGCGGGTGCCGCAGATACGCAGTATTTT,CSVEDRLAGAADTQYF
TRBV4-3,TRBJ2-3,-,-,TGCGCCAGCAGCCAAGATCTCCCCACAGATACGCAGTATTTT,CASSQDLPTDTQYF
TRBV4-2,TRBJ2-5,TRBD1,-,TGTGCCAGCAGCCGTCCGGGACAGGGGGCGGAGACCCAGTACTTC,CASSRPGQGAETQYF
TRBV6-5,TRBJ1-2,-,-,TGTGCCAGCAGGCGTGAAGGGGGCTACACCTTC,CASRREGGYTF
TRBV9,TRBJ2-7,-,-,TGTGCCAGCAGCGTAGCAGTGGGGTACGAGCAGTACTTC,CASSVAVGYEQYF
TRBV4-1,TRBJ1-1,-,-,TGCGCCAGCAGCCAAGATCGGGCAGGTCGGATGAACACTGAAGCTTTCTTT,CASSQDRAGRMNTEAFF
TRBV7-9,TRBJ2-7,-,-,TGTGCCAGCAGCTCCCTAAGTGTAAGCGAGCAGTACTTC,CASSSLSVSEQYF
TRBV7-3,TRBJ2-7,-,-,TGTGCCAGCAGCTTAGCCGCAACCCACGAGCAGTACTTC,CASSLAATHEQYF
TRBV11-2,TRBJ2-5,-,-,TGTGCCAGCAGCTTAGATCGGTACAGTGAGACCCAGTACTTC,CASSLDRYSETQYF
TRBV7-9,TRBJ1-4,-,few,TGTGCCAGCAGCTTGACTCTACAGGCCTCAGACGAAAAACTGTTTTTT,CASSLTLQASDEKLFF
TRBV29-1,TRBJ2-1,TRBD2,-,TGCAGCGTTCGTGGCGGGGGGGACGAGCAGTTCTTC,CSVRGGGDEQFF
TRBV28,TRBJ2-1,-,once,TGTGCCAGCGGAAAGCGATTACACAGCTCCTCCTACAATGAGCAGTTCTTC,CASGKRLHSSSYNEQFF
TRBV29-1,TRBJ2-2,TRBD2,-,TGCAGCGTTGACGCGGGGGGGCCTCGGGGCCGGGAGCTGTTTTTT,CSVDAGGPRGRELFF
TRBV25-1,TRBJ2-1,TRBD2,-,TGTGCCAGCAGGGCTCAGACGGCGGGAGGAAATTCCAATGAGCAGTTCTTC,CASRAQTAGGNSNEQFF
TRBV6-6,TRBJ2-7,-,-,TGTGCCAGCAGTCAAAGGACGGACTCCTACGAGCAGTACTTC,CASSQRTDSYEQYF
TRBV7-2,TRBJ2-1,TRBD2,-,TGTGCCAGCAGCCGTAGCGGGGGGAGATCCTACAATGAGCAGTTCTTC,CASSRSGGRSYNEQFF
TRBV9,TRBJ2-1,-,-,TGTGCCAGCAGCGTAGACTACAATGAGCAGTTCTTC,CASSVDYNEQFF
TRBV30,TRBJ2-1,-,few,TGTGCCTGGAGTCCCCTGGACCCGCCCAATGAGCAGTTCTTC,CAWSPLDPPNEQFF
TRBV29-1,TRBJ2-1,-,few,TGCAGCGTCGTTCCGGGTAATGATGAGCAGTTCTTC,CSVVPGNDEQFF
TRBV30,TRBJ2-5,TRBD2,-,TGTGCCTCATGGACTAGCGGGAGGGACAGCGAGACCCAGTACTTC,CASWTSGRDSETQYF
TRBV28,TRBJ2-7,TRBD2,-,TGTGCCAGCAGTTCTTCTAGCGGGACCTCCTACGAGCAGTACTTC,CASSSSSGTSYEQYF
TRBV2,TRBJ1-6,TRBD1,-,TGTGCCAGCAGTGAATCGACAGGGGGCGAGAGTTCACCCCTCCACTTT,CASSESTGGESSPLHF
TRBV5-1,TRBJ2-1,-,-,TGCGCCAGCAGCTTCCCGACCCCGGACAATGAGCAGTTCTTC,CASSFPTPDNEQFF
TRBV29-1,TRBJ2-1,TRBD2,-,TGCAGCGTTGAAGATCGAACCAGCGGGGGGGTCTACGGTAGGAATGAGCAGTTCTTC,CSVEDRTSGGVYGRNEQFF
TRBV6-6,TRBJ2-1,-,few,TGTGCCAGCAGTTACAGGGACGATGAGCAGTTCTTC,CASSYRDDEQFF
TRBV5-1,TRBJ2-7,-,-,TGCGCCAGCAGCTTGAAGGATGGACCCTACGAGCAGTACTTC,CASSLKDGPYEQYF
TRBV10-3,TRBJ2-2,TRBD1,-,TGTGCCATCAGTGGTGGGACAGGGAACACCGGGGAGCTGTTTTTT,CAISGGTGNTGELFF
TRBV7-2,TRBJ2-5,TRBD1,-,TGTGCCAGCAGCCGACAGGGGCGAGAGACCCAGTACTTC,CASSRQGRETQYF
TRBV28,TRBJ2-7,TRBD1,-,TGTGCCAGCAGTCCTCAGGGGGCGAATAACTTCCACGAGCAGTACTTC,CASSPQGANNFHEQYF
TRBV30,TRBJ1-2,-,once,TGTGCCTGGAGTGTACCATCCACTGATAACTATGGCTACACCTTC,CAWSVPSTDNYGYTF
TRBV4-3,TRBJ2-6,-,once,TGCGCCAGCAGCCAAGGATTAGCTGGGGCCAACGTCCTGACTTTC,CASSQGLAGANVLTF
TRBV7-2,TRBJ2-5,-,-,TGTGCCAGCAGCTTACGAAGGGGCACGGGGGGCACAGAGACCCAGTACTTC,CASSLRRGTGGTETQYF
TRBV2,TRBJ1-4,-,-,TGTGCCAGCAGTGACGGTCAGGGCCAAGGGGAAAAACTGTTTTTT,CASSDGQGQGEKLFF
TRBV18,TRBJ1-1,TRBD1,-,TGTGCCAGCTCACCAGGACAGGCGAACACTGAAGCTTTCTTT,CASSPGQANTEAFF
TRBV29-1,TRBJ1-1,TRBD1,-,TGCAGCGTGTCCGACAGGGACACTGAAGCTTTCTTT,CSVSDRDTEAFF
TRBV7-2,TRBJ2-7,TRBD1,few,TGTGCCAGCAGCCCGGACAGGGAATACGAGCAGTACTTC,CASSPDREYEQYF
TRBV10-3,TRBJ2-2,-,-,TGTGCCATCAGTGAGTCGTTCGCGGGAAACACCGGGGAGCTGTTTTTT,CAISESFAGNTGELFF
TRBV6-5,TRBJ2-5,TRBD1,-,TGTGCCAGCAGACGCGACAGGGCCCAAGAGACCCAGTACTTC,CASRRDRAQETQYF
TRBV29-1,TRBJ2-5,-,few,TGCAGCGTTGGCCCTTTCGGGACGCCAGAAGAGACCCAGTACTTC,CSVGPFGTPEETQYF
TRBV7-8,TRBJ1-1,-,-,TGTGCCAGCAGCAAAACCCTTAGGACTGAAGCTTTCTTT,CASSKTLRTEAFF